This paragraph covers one TCR beta chain sequence. Antigen specificity is unknown. TCRdb used MiXCR to reprocess the RT-PCR reads, holding one entry per CDR3 protein. The sample includes around 320,000 distinct CDR3 sequences, roughly 22% of them seen just once. V shed 1 base and J 1 base; nucleotides not matched to a gene: 6. The germline gives CDR1 SQVTM, CDR2 ANQGSEA. There are 15 residues in the CDR3. This specimen belongs to a study of response to subunit inactivated influenza vaccine. The study, taken as a whole, reports: The authors suggested that every seasonal influenza vaccination recruits few new T cells.

The receptor's source is a man aged 50-75 years who received an inactivated influenza vaccine. Specimen: PBMCs from blood, collected 21 months after vaccination. V is TRBV29-1 and J is TRBJ2-5; 7 bases agree with TRBD1. CDR3 coding DNA: TGCAGCGTTGAAGGACAGGGAGAACTCCAAGAGACCCAGTACTTC. Translated, it gives CSVEGQGELQETQYF.